This paragraph reports one T cell receptor beta chain. Germline V gene data show CDR1 as MNHEY and CDR2 as SMNVEV (reference sequence). This CDR3 is 15 amino acids long. Trimming took 5 bases from V and 0 from J; bases not matched to a gene: 3. This specimen comes from a study of T cell changes during pregnancy in multiple sclerosis. Assay used: immunoSEQ multiplex PCR; TCRdb lists only in-frame clones, some missing. Of just under 45,000 clones in the sample, just under 95% were seen once. The sequenced sample was CD4+ T cells from peripheral blood mononuclear cells, obtained in the first trimester of pregnancy. The sequence was collected from a female donor with multiple sclerosis, enrolled in a pregnancy study. The chain combines TRBV27 with TRBJ1-1; 10 bases line up with TRBD1. CDR3 region: CASSRTGGLNTEAFF. CDR3 DNA sequence: TGTGCCAGCAGTAGGACAGGGGGACTGAACACTGAAGCTTTCTTT.